The rows below give T cell receptor beta chains drawn from one sample of a study of blood T cell repertoires in COVID-19. This table comes from immunoSEQ multiplex PCR, and its TCRdb copy is limited to in-frame clones, with some not included. This sample has approximately 530,000 clones, with roughly nine tenths found just once. The material sequenced was peripheral blood. Source of these receptors: a woman between 45 and 60 years old with COVID-19, enrolled during active disease. The CDR3 runs from the conserved cysteine through the conserved F or W. A D gene is named only where the DNA matches it firmly. The size entry is marked missing in some rows and otherwise reads once, few, many or a size class.

len	v_gene	j_gene	abundance	d_gene	CDR3aa	CDR3nt
14	TRBV5-1	TRBJ1-2	-	-	CASSFSGVSEGYTF	TGCGCCAGCAGCTTTTCAGGGGTTTCGGAGGGCTACACCTTC
14	TRBV6-5	TRBJ1-4	-	TRBD1	CASRGTGTNEKLFF	TGTGCCAGCAGGGGGACAGGTACTAATGAAAAACTGTTTTTT
14	TRBV15	TRBJ1-1	once	-	CATSRQIRDTEAFF	TGTGCCACCAGCCGTCAAATCAGGGACACTGAAGCTTTCTTT
16	TRBV6-1	TRBJ2-3	-	TRBD2	CASSEARGIRTDTQYF	TGTGCCAGCAGTGAAGCGCGGGGGATTCGCACAGATACGCAGTATTTT
14	TRBV9	TRBJ2-7	-	-	CASSALTAPYEQYF	TGTGCCAGCAGCGCTTTGACAGCTCCCTACGAGCAGTACTTC
15	TRBV5-5	TRBJ2-7	-	-	CASSPGPRATYEQYF	TGTGCCAGCAGCCCTGGGCCCCGAGCAACCTACGAGCAGTACTTC
15	TRBV7-9	TRBJ1-6	-	-	CASSPTGNHNSPLHF	TGTGCCAGCAGCCCCACAGGAAACCATAATTCACCCCTCCACTTT
22	TRBV4-1	TRBJ2-2	-	TRBD2	CASSQPFPSGGAKSWNTGELFF	TGCGCCAGCAGCCAACCATTTCCTAGCGGGGGGGCGAAATCATGGAACACCGGGGAGCTGTTTTTT
15	TRBV11-1	TRBJ1-1	-	-	CASSRPQEATAEAFF	TGTGCCAGCAGCCGACCCCAGGAAGCAACCGCTGAAGCTTTCTTT
14	TRBV6-2/TRBV6-3	TRBJ1-2	-	-	CASSRPTDGYGYTF	TGTGCCAGCAGCCGACCGACAGACGGCTATGGCTACACCTTC
12	TRBV7-9	TRBJ1-2	-	-	CASSLESDGYTF	TGTGCCAGCAGCTTAGAGTCAGATGGCTACACCTTC
13	TRBV2	TRBJ1-2	-	-	CASRRTLTGGYTF	TGTGCCAGCAGGAGGACCCTTACGGGGGGCTACACCTTC
19	TRBV18	TRBJ2-7	-	TRBD1	CASSLGTGGLARSLYEQYF	TGTGCCAGCTCACTCGGGACAGGGGGTTTGGCCCGTTCCCTTTACGAGCAGTACTTC
14	TRBV5-1	TRBJ1-2	-	-	CASSLDAQLNGYTF	TGCGCCAGCAGCTTGGACGCACAGCTCAATGGCTACACCTTC
16	TRBV24-1	TRBJ2-3	-	TRBD1	CATSDLTGGLTDTQYF	TGTGCCACCAGTGATTTGACAGGGGGCTTGACAGATACGCAGTATTTT
15	TRBV7-2	TRBJ2-5	-	-	CASSPSWQGQETQYF	TGTGCCAGCAGCCCCTCTTGGCAGGGCCAAGAGACCCAGTACTTC
14	TRBV2	TRBJ2-5	-	TRBD1	CASSWTGRQETQYF	TGTGCCAGCAGTTGGACAGGGAGGCAAGAGACCCAGTACTTC
14	TRBV7-3	TRBJ2-3	-	-	CASSLYSSTDTQYF	TGTGCCAGCAGCTTATATTCGAGCACAGATACGCAGTATTTT
16	TRBV11-2	TRBJ2-1	-	-	CASSRITGEVYNEQFF	TGTGCCAGCAGCCGAATTACAGGGGAGGTCTACAATGAGCAGTTCTTC
14	TRBV6-1	TRBJ1-2	-	-	CASSDVGQGRSYTF	TGTGCCAGCAGTGATGTGGGGCAGGGCAGGAGCTACACCTTC